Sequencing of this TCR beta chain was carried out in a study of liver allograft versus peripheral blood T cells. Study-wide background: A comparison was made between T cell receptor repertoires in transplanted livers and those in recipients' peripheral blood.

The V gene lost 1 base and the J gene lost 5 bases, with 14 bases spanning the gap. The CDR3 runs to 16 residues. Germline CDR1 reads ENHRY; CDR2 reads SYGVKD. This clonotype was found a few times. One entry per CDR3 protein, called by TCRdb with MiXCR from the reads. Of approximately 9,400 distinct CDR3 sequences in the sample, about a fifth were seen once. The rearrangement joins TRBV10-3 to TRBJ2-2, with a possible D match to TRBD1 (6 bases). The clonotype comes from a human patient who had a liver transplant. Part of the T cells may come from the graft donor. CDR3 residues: CAISEFMRGGTGELFF. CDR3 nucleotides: TGTGCCATCAGTGAGTTTATGAGAGGGGGAACCGGGGAGCTGTTTTTT.